This T cell receptor beta chain was sequenced for a study of healthy donors' naive CD4 and CD8 T cells. General observations from the study: Alpha and beta chains were sequenced in bulk without pairing.

Details on this clonotype: Its cognate antigen is unknown.

Each TCR library used roughly 510 ng of total RNA and a linear amplification protocol. TCRdb re-derived calls from the reads in MiXCR, one entry per CDR3 protein. The sample consists of about 180,000 distinct CDR3 sequences, 74% of them appearing once. This CDR3 contains 16 residues. V was shortened by 3 bases and J by 0 bases, with 12 bases between the two germline ends. The V and J genes are TRBV12-3 or TRBV12-4 and TRBJ2-4; tentatively, D is TRBD1 (5 bases). This receptor was obtained from a pool of human donors in good health; the sample pools cells from several healthy donors. The sample consisted of naive CD4+ and CD8+ T cells sorted from blood, pooled from several donors. The CDR3 is CASSLVQGLAKNIQYF. The CDR3 nucleotides read TGTGCCAGCAGTTTGGTGCAGGGCCTAGCCAAAAACATTCAGTACTTC.